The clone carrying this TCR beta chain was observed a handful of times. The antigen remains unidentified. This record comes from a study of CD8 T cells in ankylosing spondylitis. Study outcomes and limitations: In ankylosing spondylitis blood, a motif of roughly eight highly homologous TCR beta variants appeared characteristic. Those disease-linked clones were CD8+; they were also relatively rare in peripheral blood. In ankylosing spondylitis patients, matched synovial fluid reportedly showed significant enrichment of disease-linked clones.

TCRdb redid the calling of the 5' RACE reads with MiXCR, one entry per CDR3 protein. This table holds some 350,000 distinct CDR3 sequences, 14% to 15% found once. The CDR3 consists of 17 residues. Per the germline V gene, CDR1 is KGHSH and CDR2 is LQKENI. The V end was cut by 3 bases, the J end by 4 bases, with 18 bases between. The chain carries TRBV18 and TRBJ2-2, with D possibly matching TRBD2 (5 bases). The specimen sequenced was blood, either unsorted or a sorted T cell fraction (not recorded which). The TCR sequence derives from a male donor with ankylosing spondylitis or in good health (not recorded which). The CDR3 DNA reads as TGTGCCAGCTCACCGGCGAGGGCGAACAGAGGCACCGGGGAGCTGTTTTTT. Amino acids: CASSPARANRGTGELFF.